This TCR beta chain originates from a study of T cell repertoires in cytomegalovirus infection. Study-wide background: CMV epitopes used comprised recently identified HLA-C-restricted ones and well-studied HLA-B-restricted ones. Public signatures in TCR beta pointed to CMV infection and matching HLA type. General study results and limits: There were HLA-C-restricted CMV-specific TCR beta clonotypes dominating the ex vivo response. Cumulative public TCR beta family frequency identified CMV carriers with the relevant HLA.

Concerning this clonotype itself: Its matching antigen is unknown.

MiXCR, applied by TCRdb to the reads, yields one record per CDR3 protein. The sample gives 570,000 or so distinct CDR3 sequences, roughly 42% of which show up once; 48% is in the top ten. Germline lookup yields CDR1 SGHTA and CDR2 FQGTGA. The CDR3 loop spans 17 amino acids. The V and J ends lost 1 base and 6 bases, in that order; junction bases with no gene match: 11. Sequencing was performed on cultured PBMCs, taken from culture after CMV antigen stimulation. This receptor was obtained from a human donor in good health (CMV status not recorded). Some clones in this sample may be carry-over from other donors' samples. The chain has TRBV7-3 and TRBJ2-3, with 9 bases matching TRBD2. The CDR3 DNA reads TGTGCCAGCAGCTTAAACGTCGGCGGGGGGGGCCGCGATACGCAGTATTTT. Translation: CASSLNVGGGGRDTQYF.